The 8 T cell receptor beta chains below come from one sample, sequenced in a study of CD8 T cells in ankylosing spondylitis. Study-level findings and limits: Ankylosing spondylitis blood appeared to be characterized by a TCR beta motif of eight highly homologous variants.

TCRdb itself ran the 5' RACE reads through MiXCR, one entry per CDR3 protein. The repertoire holds some 700,000 distinct CDR3 sequences, with over 15% as singletons. No antigens are known for them. Sequencing input: blood, either unsorted or a sorted T cell fraction (not recorded which). All receptors come from a male donor with ankylosing spondylitis.

V gene TRBV12-3 or TRBV12-4 combines with J gene TRBJ2-2; 8 bases fit TRBD2. The CDR3 is made up of 14 amino acids. With V trimmed by 6 bases and J by 3 bases, 3 bases remained unmatched. The CDR3 sequence is CASSNSGDTGELFF. CDR3 coding DNA: TGTGCCAGCAGCAATAGCGGGGACACCGGGGAGCTGTTTTTT.

The chain employs TRBV6-2 or TRBV6-3 and TRBJ2-7; D is possibly TRBD1 or TRBD2 (5 bases each). Trimming removed 7 bases at V and 4 bases at J, with 11 bases between. The V gene's germline CDR1 is MNHEY and CDR2 SVGEGT. CDR3 length equals 12 residues. The CDR3 bases are TGTGCCAGCACGGGGCAGGTTTACGAGCAGTACTTC. Translation gives CASTGQVYEQYF.

This clonotype was seen a few times. This sequence joins TRBV7-2 and TRBJ2-2; TRBD1 is a possible D gene (5 bases). Germline loops: CDR1 SGHTA, CDR2 FQGNSA. The CDR3 contains 13 residues. V was clipped by 5 bases and J by 6 bases, with 10 bases between them. The chain's CDR3 is CASSPLQAGELFF. DNA of the CDR3: TGTGCCAGCAGCCCGCTACAGGCCGGGGAGCTGTTTTTT.

The chain combines TRBV7-9 with TRBJ2-5; D not certain. Trimming took off 2 bases at V and 0 bases at J, with 13 bases between the two ends. This CDR3 spans 16 amino acids. Germline V gene data show CDR1 as SEHNR and CDR2 as FQNEAQ (reference sequence). DNA of the CDR3: TGTGCCAGCAGCTTAATAGCATCCCGGTACCAAGAGACCCAGTACTTC. This translates into CASSLIASRYQETQYF.

This clonotype was found a few times. V and J are TRBV9 and TRBJ2-1, with 10 bases aligning to TRBD2. Germline CDR1 SGDLS, CDR2 YYNGEE. The CDR3 spans 16 residues. The V and J ends lost 2 bases and 4 bases, in that order; junction bases with no gene match: 6. CDR3 bases: TGTGCCAGCAGCGTCTTAAGCGGGGGGGGATACAATGAGCAGTTCTTC. The encoded protein is CASSVLSGGGYNEQFF.

This clonotype was detected a few times. The gene calls are TRBV7-9 and TRBJ2-1; 12 positions agree with TRBD2. With 2 bases clipped from V and 8 bases from J, the junction kept 10 bases outside the gene matches. The V gene's germline CDR1 is SEHNR and CDR2 FQNEAQ (reference sequence). The length of the CDR3 is 17 residues. The CDR3 region has the DNA TGTGCCAGCAGCTTACCTACTAGCGGGGGGCAAAGGGATGAGCAGTTCTTC. Its translation is CASSLPTSGGQRDEQFF.

This chain joins TRBV25-1 and TRBJ2-5; 8 bases agree with TRBD2. The CDR3 is 20 amino acids. The V gene end was trimmed by 1 base and the J gene end by 0 bases; junction bases not matched to a gene: 16. Germline V gene sequence: CDR1 MGHDK, CDR2 SYGVNS. CDR3 DNA: TGTGCCAGCAGTGAATTTCGGGGGGGATGGTCTAGCGGGTACCAAGAGACCCAGTACTTC. Its translation: CASSEFRGGWSSGYQETQYF.

The chain combines TRBV15 with TRBJ1-5; perhaps TRBD1 as D (5 bases). The CDR3 contains 15 residues. Germline CDR1 is LNHNV and CDR2 is YYDKDF (reference sequence). Trimming cost V 0 bases and J 4 bases, with 10 bases left between them. The CDR3 here is CATSRDLGANQPQHF. CDR3 nucleotides: TGTGCCACCAGCAGAGATCTAGGGGCTAATCAGCCCCAGCATTTT. The whole variable domain, filled in from reference TRBV15 and TRBJ1-5, reads DAMVIQNPRYQVTQFGKPVTLSCSQTLNHNVMYWYQQKSSQAPKLLFHYYDKDFNNEADTPDNFQSRRPNTSFCFLDIRSPGLGDTAMYLCATSRDLGANQPQHFGDGTRLSIL.